These 32 T cell receptor beta chains originate from one sample sequenced in a study of shared clonotypes between healthy human individuals. Repertoires were generated with immunoSEQ multiplex PCR, while TCRdb's copy carries only in-frame clones and drops some. Of about 2.3 million clones in the sample, approximately 90% are singletons; the top ten hold around 0.35%. Sequenced sample: naive CD4+ T cells from PBMCs. As for subset: CD45RA+ positively selected. The receptors were sampled from a man aged 18 to 29 in good health. Some clones in this sample may be carry-over from other donors' samples.

In the case of this clone: Other DNA sequences in the same sample also yield this CDR3. The V and J genes are TRBV6-5 and TRBJ2-2; 9 nucleotides match TRBD1. The CDR3 length is 14 residues. Germline V gives CDR1 MNHEY, CDR2 SVGAGI. The V and J ends lost 6 bases and 3 bases, in that order; junction bases with no gene match: 2. The CDR3 DNA follows: TGTGCCAGCAGCCGGACAGGGGACACCGGGGAGCTGTTTTTT. This codes for CASSRTGDTGELFF.

In its sample, this clone was seen once. V usage is TRBV27 and J usage is TRBJ2-2, with D tentatively TRBD1 (6 bases). In germline, CDR1 is MNHEY, CDR2 SMNVEV (reference sequence). V was shortened by 3 bases and J by 1 base, with 12 bases between the two germline ends. The CDR3 loop spans 16 amino acids. This chain's CDR3 is CASSFLDRENTGELFF. Written as DNA, the CDR3 is TGTGCCAGCAGTTTCTTGGACAGAGAGAACACCGGGGAGCTGTTTTTT.

This chain's CDR3 is CASSLRMGLWETQYF. The CDR3 DNA follows: TGTGCCAGCAGCTTACGCATGGGGCTTTGGGAGACCCAGTACTTC. The chain employs TRBV7-9 and TRBJ2-5, with D possibly matching TRBD1 (5 bases). Germline CDR1 is SEHNR and CDR2 is FQNEAQ (reference sequence). V lost 2 bases and J 5 bases, leaving 15 bases between the germline ends. CDR3 length: 15 residues.

The rearrangement joins TRBV6-6 to TRBJ2-2, with 11 bases aligning to TRBD2. The CDR3 is 15 amino acids. V dropped 1 base and J dropped 7; count of bases not matched to a gene: 2. CDR1 is MNHNY, CDR2 SVGAGI, per germline (reference sequence). The CDR3 loop is CASSYYTSGSGELFF. The DNA for the CDR3 is TGTGCCAGCAGTTACTATACTAGCGGGAGCGGGGAGCTGTTTTTT.

This CDR3 is CSVVGFFQETQYF. The CDR3 DNA reads TGCAGCGTTGTCGGGTTCTTCCAAGAGACCCAGTACTTC. The chain is built from TRBV29-1 and TRBJ2-5; D unresolved. The CDR3 is made up of 13 amino acids. With 4 bases removed from V and 1 base from J, the gap between germline ends came to 10 bases. In germline, CDR1 is SQVTM, CDR2 ANQGSEA.

The chain is built from TRBV5-1 and TRBJ2-1; the match to TRBD2 covers 14 bases. The ends lost 4 bases at V and 2 bases at J; junction bases unmatched: 5. The CDR3 loop spans 17 amino acids. The V gene's germline CDR1 is SGHRS and CDR2 YFSETQ. The CDR3 spells CASSPGTSGRTYNEQFF. CDR3 DNA: TGCGCCAGCAGCCCGGGGACTAGCGGGAGAACCTACAATGAGCAGTTCTTC.

Remarks on this clone: In the same sample, other DNA sequences code for this CDR3. J is TRBJ2-7 and V is TRBV28; D is unresolved. CDR1 is MDHEN, CDR2 SYDVKM, per germline. This CDR3 spans 12 amino acids. V lost 3 bases to trimming and J lost 4 bases, with 7 bases between them. In DNA, the CDR3 is TGTGCCAGCAGTTTCGCAGTTTACGAGCAGTACTTC. This gives the protein CASSFAVYEQYF.

The genes are TRBV19 and TRBJ1-4; D unclear. The CDR3 is 9 residues long. Germline CDR1 reads LNHDA; CDR2 reads SQIVND (reference sequence). V gave up 8 bases and J gave up 10 bases, with 5 bases separating them. CDR3 sequence: CASLGKLFF. Here the CDR3 DNA reads TGTGCCAGTCTGGGAAAACTGTTTTTT.

The chain combines TRBV10-3 with TRBJ2-3, with D tentatively TRBD2 (6 bases). V dropped 6 bases and J dropped 4 bases, with 11 bases sitting between them. The CDR3 covers 13 residues. Germline loops: CDR1 ENHRY, CDR2 SYGVKD. The CDR3 DNA sequence: TGTGCCATCAGGGGAGGAGCATCAGATACGCAGTATTTT. Protein sequence: CAIRGGASDTQYF.

The chain links TRBV28 to TRBJ2-4; a possible D gene is TRBD2 (6 bases). Germline V gives CDR1 MDHEN, CDR2 SYDVKM. V lost 6 bases, J lost 0 bases, and 21 bases lay in between. The CDR3 loop spans 18 amino acids. The CDR3, as DNA: TGTGCCAGCAGCCCTCCCATACTAGCTCAGGTAGCCAAAAACATTCAGTACTTC. This sequence encodes CASSPPILAQVAKNIQYF.

This chain uses TRBV7-2 with TRBJ2-7, with a possible D match to TRBD2 (5 bases). This CDR3 contains 15 residues. Germline values: CDR1 SGHTA, CDR2 FQGNSA. Between the trimmed V and J ends, which lost 4 bases and 4 bases, there was a span of 17 bases. CDR3 loop: CASSSRGKERYEQYF. The CDR3 nucleotides are TGTGCCAGCAGCTCAAGAGGGAAAGAGAGATACGAGCAGTACTTC. Filled out from reference TRBV7-2 and TRBJ2-7, the complete variable domain reads GAGVSQSPSNKVTEKGKDVELRCDPISGHTALYWYRQSLGQGLEFLIYFQGNSAPDKSGLPSDRFSAERTGGSVSTLTIQRTQQEDSAVYLCASSSRGKERYEQYFGPGTRLTVT.

V usage is TRBV18 and J usage is TRBJ1-2; 7 nucleotides agree with TRBD1. The V and J ends lost 6 bases and 4 bases, in that order; junction bases with no gene match: 11. This CDR3 spans 15 amino acids. The germline CDR1 and CDR2 sequences are KGHSH and LQKENI. CDR3 region: CASSDYDRVRYGYTF. In DNA, the CDR3 is TGTGCCAGCTCCGATTATGACAGGGTGCGCTATGGCTACACCTTC. Full variable domain (rest looked up from reference TRBV18 and TRBJ1-2): NAGVMQNPRHLVRRRGQEARLRCSPMKGHSHVYWYRQLPEEGLKFMVYLQKENIIDESGMPKERFSAEFPKEGPSILRIQQVVRGDSAAYFCASSDYDRVRYGYTFGSGTRLTVV.

The CDR3 is CASSPGTRSYEQYF. The DNA of the CDR3 is TGTGCCAGCAGCCCCGGGACTAGGTCCTACGAGCAGTACTTC. The chain combines TRBV9 with TRBJ2-7; TRBD2 matches 8 bases. V dropped 4 bases and J dropped 1; count of bases not matched to a gene: 4. There are 14 residues in the CDR3. CDR1 SGDLS and CDR2 YYNGEE come from the germline V gene.

Comment on this clone: Other DNA sequences in the same sample also yield this CDR3. This CDR3 reads CASSFLGQGAYEQYF. CDR3 sequence (DNA): TGTGCCAGCAGTTTCCTCGGGCAGGGGGCTTACGAGCAGTACTTC. This sequence joins TRBV28 and TRBJ2-7, with TRBD1 matching over 8 bases. Germline V lookup: CDR1 MDHEN, CDR2 SYDVKM. The CDR3 is 15 amino acids. Trimming at V came to 3 bases and at J to 4 bases, leaving 8 bases not matched to a gene.

This chain links TRBV6-5 with TRBJ2-3, with TRBD2 as a possible D gene (6 bases). CDR1 is MNHEY and CDR2 is SVGAGI in the germline V gene. The length of the CDR3 is 16 residues. V was trimmed by 2 bases and J by 3 bases, leaving 15 bases between them. This CDR3 is CASSYVQPGGTDTQYF. CDR3 DNA sequence: TGTGCCAGCAGTTACGTCCAACCTGGAGGGACAGATACGCAGTATTTT.

The chain employs TRBV7-9 and TRBJ2-3, with D perhaps assigned TRBD1 or TRBD2 (5 bases each). Germline-derived CDR1 and CDR2 are SEHNR and FQNEAQ (reference sequence). V shed 1 base and J shed 6 bases, with 11 bases lying between them. The CDR3 extends over 14 amino acids. The CDR3 is CASSLGGDGDTQYF. Here the CDR3 DNA reads TGTGCCAGCAGCTTAGGAGGGGACGGCGATACGCAGTATTTT.

CDR3 DNA sequence: TGTGCCAGCAGTATAAACAGGGGACCCAACTATGGCTACACCTTC. Translated, it gives CASSINRGPNYGYTF. The rearrangement uses TRBV6-5 and TRBJ1-2, with TRBD1 matching 7 bases. Trimming at V came to 5 bases and at J to 2 bases, leaving 8 bases not matched to a gene. This CDR3 contains 15 residues. The V gene's germline CDR1 is MNHEY and CDR2 SVGAGI.

The chain carries TRBV23-1 and TRBJ2-2; 7 nucleotides agree with TRBD1. TRBV23-1 is classed as an ORF, of uncertain function. Losses at the gene ends were 2 bases for V and 4 bases for J; bases not matched to a gene: 4. The CDR3 runs to 15 residues. The CDR3 nucleotides are TGCGCCAGCAGTCAAGGACAGGTTGCCACCGGGGAGCTGTTTTTT. Translating it yields CASSQGQVATGELFF.

Note on this clone: Additional DNA sequences in this sample encode the identical CDR3. The rearrangement joins TRBV5-1 to TRBJ2-5, with D perhaps assigned TRBD1 or TRBD2 (5 bases each). Germline loops: CDR1 SGHRS, CDR2 YFSETQ. The CDR3 covers 15 residues. V lost 7 bases, J lost 2 bases, and 18 bases lay in between. The CDR3 is CASSQAGTVQETQYF. The CDR3 DNA follows: TGCGCCAGCTCCCAGGCCGGGACGGTACAAGAGACCCAGTACTTC.

The chain employs TRBV5-1 and TRBJ2-1, with 10 bases fitting TRBD2. The germline gives CDR1 SGHRS, CDR2 YFSETQ. V lost 3 bases, J lost 4 bases, and 4 bases stayed unmatched. The length of the CDR3 is 15 residues. The CDR3 protein is CASSWASGGYNEQFF. The CDR3 DNA follows: TGCGCCAGCAGCTGGGCTAGCGGGGGATACAATGAGCAGTTCTTC.

The CDR3 DNA reads TGCGCCAGCAGCGAGGGGGGAACCTACGAGCAGTACTTC. This sequence encodes CASSEGGTYEQYF. This sequence joins TRBV5-1 and TRBJ2-7; D tentatively reads TRBD1 or TRBD2 (6 bases each). CDR1 is SGHRS, CDR2 YFSETQ, per germline. The CDR3 has 13 residues. The ends were cut back, 4 bases at V and 2 bases at J, with 10 bases in the middle.

V and J are TRBV5-6 and TRBJ2-1; 7 bases align to TRBD1. Germline V gene lookup returns CDR1 SGHDT and CDR2 YYEEEE. The CDR3 spans 14 residues. V shed 5 bases and J 5 bases; nucleotides not matched to a gene: 7. CDR3 sequence (DNA): TGTGCCAGCAGTCGGGACAGACTACACAATGAGCAGTTCTTC. It is translated as CASSRDRLHNEQFF.

This chain uses TRBV19 with TRBJ2-3; D is uncertain. The CDR3 contains 15 residues. Deletions cut 1 base from V and 6 bases from J, with 14 bases between. Per germline, CDR1 LNHDA and CDR2 SQIVND (reference sequence). The CDR3 DNA follows: TGTGCCAGTAGTATAGCGGGCTGGGGTGAGGATACGCAGTATTTT. Protein sequence: CASSIAGWGEDTQYF.

The chain has TRBV15 and TRBJ2-7; no definite D call. There are 14 residues in the CDR3. V lost 0 bases to trimming and J lost 7 bases, with 13 bases between them. The germline CDR1 and CDR2 sequences are LNHNV and YYDKDF (reference sequence). The CDR3 region is CATSRDYVHPEQYF. The DNA for the CDR3 is TGTGCCACCAGCAGAGATTATGTCCACCCGGAGCAGTACTTC.

The rearrangement joins TRBV7-2 to TRBJ2-5, with TRBD2 matching 9 bases. In germline, CDR1 is SGHTA, CDR2 FQGNSA. Trimming at V came to 7 bases and at J to 5 bases, leaving 2 bases not matched to a gene. This CDR3 is 12 amino acids long. The CDR3 protein is CASNSGGETQYF. CDR3 coding DNA: TGTGCCAGCAACAGCGGGGGGGAGACCCAGTACTTC.

Notes on this clone: The junction departs from the called germline gene at one end, perhaps through a read error. This chain connects TRBV10-3 to TRBJ2-7, with 10 bases identical to TRBD2. The CDR3 spans 13 residues. CDR1 ENHRY and CDR2 SYGVKD come from the germline V gene. CDR3 region: CAVSGGAWGEQYF. CDR3 sequence (DNA): TGTGCCGTCAGCGGGGGGGCGTGGGGCGAGCAGTACTTC.

As DNA, the CDR3 is TGTGCCAGCTCACCATCGGCGGGACGGGCCGGGGAGCTGTTTTTT. Residues: CASSPSAGRAGELFF. The chain combines TRBV18 with TRBJ2-2; D may be TRBD2 (6 bases). Trimming removed 2 bases at V and 6 bases at J, with 13 bases between. Per the germline V gene, CDR1 is KGHSH and CDR2 is LQKENI. The CDR3 is made up of 15 amino acids.

The J gene is TRBJ2-3, the V gene TRBV28; D may be TRBD2 (5 bases). CDR3 length: 14 amino acids. Germline V gene data show CDR1 as MDHEN and CDR2 as SYDVKM. Trimming stripped 6 bases from V and 5 bases from J, with 15 bases between. CDR3 nucleotide sequence: TGTGCCAGCAGCCCGCCGGGATGGTTAGATACGCAGTATTTT. It specifies CASSPPGWLDTQYF.

V usage is TRBV5-6 and J usage is TRBJ2-5, with 13 positions matching TRBD2. The end of the DNA is better explained by TRBJ2-7, so the J call may be wrong. Germline V gives CDR1 SGHDT, CDR2 YYEEEE. The CDR3 sequence is 18 residues long. CDR3: CASSLLPGLAGRSYEQYF. Written as DNA, the CDR3 is TGTGCCAGCAGCCTCCTTCCGGGACTAGCGGGGAGGTCCTACGAGCAGTACTTC.

This chain connects TRBV11-2 to TRBJ2-1; D is perhaps TRBD2 (5 bases). The CDR3 sequence is 15 residues long. The V gene's germline CDR1 is SGHAT and CDR2 FQNNGV. V was clipped by 1 base and J by 5 bases, with 12 bases between them. The CDR3 bases are TGTGCCAGCAGCTTAGGTCGGGCGGGTCACAATGAGCAGTTCTTC. This sequence encodes CASSLGRAGHNEQFF.

This clone was recorded once. The chain uses TRBV7-9 and TRBJ1-2; TRBD1 aligns across 7 bases. CDR1 SEHNR and CDR2 FQNEAQ come from the germline V gene (reference sequence). The J segment lost 6 bases and the V segment lost 2 bases, leaving 6 bases of the junction unmatched. The CDR3 consists of 14 residues. CDR3 protein: CASSLRQGYDGYTF. The CDR3 bases are TGTGCCAGCAGCTTACGACAGGGCTACGATGGCTACACCTTC.

With regard to this clone: Other DNA sequences in the same sample also yield this CDR3. CDR3 bases: TGCAGCGTTGAACTGGGACACTCTGGAAACACCATATATTTT. Translating it yields CSVELGHSGNTIYF. The V gene is TRBV29-1, the J gene TRBJ1-3; D possibly corresponds to TRBD1 (6 bases). The V gene lost 2 bases and the J gene lost 0 bases, with 8 bases spanning the gap. Germline values: CDR1 SQVTM, CDR2 ANQGSEA. The CDR3 covers 14 residues.